A single sample is the source of the 25 T cell receptor beta chains below, sequenced in a study of T cell responses to AZD1222 COVID-19 vaccine. Assay used: immunoSEQ multiplex PCR; TCRdb lists only in-frame clones, some missing. The sample has about 130,000 clones, around 84% seen once. The starting material was peripheral blood, obtained on day 0 of AZD1222 vaccination. The receptor set was obtained from an adult in good health.

The chain combines TRBV28 with TRBJ1-3, with D maybe TRBD1 (5 bases). Looked up from germline, CDR1 is MDHEN and CDR2 is SYDVKM. Between the trimmed V and J ends, which lost 2 bases and 1 base, there was a span of 9 bases. The CDR3 consists of 15 residues. CDR3 sequence: CASSLRWGSGNTIYF. The CDR3 coding sequence is TGTGCCAGCAGTTTAAGATGGGGGTCTGGAAACACCATATATTTT.

The chain employs TRBV27 and TRBJ2-7; D possibly uses TRBD1 or TRBD2 (5 bases each). The germline CDR1 and CDR2 sequences are MNHEY and SMNVEV (reference sequence). Trimming pared 3 bases from V and 6 bases from J, leaving 12 bases between. This CDR3 spans 13 amino acids. The chain's CDR3 is CASSLGPPSEQYF. CDR3 in DNA: TGTGCCAGCAGTTTGGGACCCCCGTCCGAGCAGTACTTC.

The gene calls are TRBV5-4 and TRBJ2-3, with D maybe TRBD2 (6 bases). The ends were cut back, 3 bases at V and 7 bases at J, with 12 bases in the middle. CDR1 is SGHNT, CDR2 YYREEE, per germline (reference sequence). CDR3 length: 13 residues. CDR3 nucleotides: TGTGCCAGCAGCTCGCCGGGGGACTATACGCAGTATTTT. Its protein is CASSSPGDYTQYF.

The rearrangement uses TRBV3-1 (or the pseudogene TRBV3-2) and TRBJ2-3; 9 bases are shared with TRBD1. There are 19 residues in the CDR3. The germline V gene has CDR1 LGHDT and CDR2 YNNKEL (reference sequence). The V gene end was trimmed by 4 bases and the J gene end by 4 bases; junction bases not matched to a gene: 18. This CDR3 reads CASSRDPGQGIRGADTQYF. Here the CDR3 DNA reads TGTGCCAGCAGCCGAGACCCGGGACAGGGTATCAGGGGGGCAGATACGCAGTATTTT.

The chain links TRBV7-3 to TRBJ1-5; no clear D gene. Trimming took 2 bases from V and 5 from J, leaving 7 bases between them. Per germline, CDR1 SGHTA and CDR2 FQGTGA. The CDR3 totals 13 residues. The CDR3: CASSLSRDQPQHF. The DNA for the CDR3 is TGTGCCAGCAGCTTATCCCGGGATCAGCCCCAGCATTTT. The variable domain in full, completed from reference TRBV7-3 and TRBJ1-5, reads GAGVSQTPSNKVTEKGKYVELRCDPISGHTALYWYRQSLGQGPEFLIYFQGTGAADDSGLPNDRFFAVRPEGSVSTLKIQRTERGDSAVYLCASSLSRDQPQHFGDGTRLSIL.

The chain uses TRBV2 and TRBJ2-5; tentative D call: TRBD2 (7 bases). This CDR3 has 13 residues. V dropped 6 bases and J dropped 2 bases, with 10 bases sitting between them. Germline CDR1 and CDR2: SNHLY and FYNNEI. CDR3 sequence: CASRGGPQETQYF. CDR3 in DNA: TGTGCCAGCAGGGGGGGGCCGCAAGAGACCCAGTACTTC.

The gene calls are TRBV19 and TRBJ2-7; 7 nucleotides align to TRBD1. The CDR3 sequence is 15 residues long. The V segment lost 4 bases and the J segment 0 bases; nucleotides outside the gene matches: 6. Germline V CDR1 and CDR2: LNHDA, SQIVND (reference sequence). The chain's CDR3 is CASSNSGTASYEQYF. DNA for the CDR3: TGTGCCAGTAGTAACTCTGGGACAGCCTCCTACGAGCAGTACTTC.

V gene TRBV18 combines with J gene TRBJ1-2; 10 nucleotides match TRBD1. The CDR3 runs 15 residues. V lost 1 base and J lost 4; bases outside the gene matches: 3. Germline CDR1 is KGHSH and CDR2 is LQKENI. The CDR3 loop reads CASSPRTGGVYGYTF. CDR3 in DNA: TGTGCCAGCTCACCACGGACAGGGGGGGTCTATGGCTACACCTTC.

This chain uses TRBV6-5 with TRBJ1-5; D is unclear. CDR3 length: 10 amino acids. Trimming cost V 8 bases and J 7 bases, with 6 bases left between them. The germline V gene encodes CDR1 MNHEY and CDR2 SVGAGI. The CDR3 here is CASVCQPQHF. DNA of the CDR3: TGTGCCAGCGTTTGCCAGCCCCAGCATTTT.

This chain links TRBV4-3 with TRBJ1-1; D is uncertain. The CDR3 totals 14 residues. Germline CDR1 LGHNA, CDR2 YSLEER. The V end was cut by 4 bases, the J end by 3 bases, with 12 bases between. CDR3 bases: TGCGCCAGCAGCCCGGTCCTCCGGGACACTGAAGCTTTCTTT. Protein sequence: CASSPVLRDTEAFF.

The gene calls are TRBV7-8 and TRBJ2-6; the D gene is possibly TRBD2 (6 bases). The CDR3 length is 16 residues. With 5 bases removed from V and 0 bases from J, the gap between germline ends came to 11 bases. Germline lookup yields CDR1 SGHVS and CDR2 FQNEAQ. The CDR3 nucleotides are TGTGCCAGCAGCCGAGGAGGGAGCTCTGGGGCCAACGTCCTGACTTTC. It encodes CASSRGGSSGANVLTF.

The chain couples TRBV7-8 to TRBJ2-1, with D possibly matching TRBD2 (7 bases). The CDR3 is 17 residues long. The ends were cut back, 5 bases at V and 0 bases at J, with 17 bases in the middle. Germline V gives CDR1 SGHVS, CDR2 FQNEAQ. The CDR3 loop reads CASSPRGGGLSYNEQFF. CDR3 nucleotides: TGTGCCAGCAGCCCTCGAGGCGGGGGCCTCTCCTACAATGAGCAGTTCTTC.

The V and J genes are TRBV7-2 and TRBJ2-3; D gene uncertain. The CDR3 has 15 amino acids. Per germline, CDR1 SGHTA and CDR2 FQGNSA. The germline V and J ends were trimmed by 2 bases and 2 bases, with 11 bases remaining between them. The CDR3 DNA follows: TGTGCCAGCAGCTTAACAATAATTTCCACAGATACGCAGTATTTT. It translates to CASSLTIISTDTQYF.

This clone was counted once. V and J are TRBV27 and TRBJ1-4; D is ambiguous. The CDR3 length is 11 residues. Germline lookup yields CDR1 MNHEY and CDR2 SMNVEV (reference sequence). With 10 bases removed from V and 7 bases from J, the gap between germline ends came to 10 bases. The DNA for the CDR3 is TGTGCCACCGGAGGTAGTGAAAAACTGTTTTTT. As protein: CATGGSEKLFF.

The rearrangement uses TRBV9 and TRBJ1-1; no clear D gene. CDR1 and CDR2 (germline): SGDLS, YYNGEE. The V gene lost 3 bases and the J gene lost 1 base, with 7 bases spanning the gap. CDR3 size: 13 residues. The CDR3: CASSATANTEAFF. The CDR3 DNA is TGTGCCAGCAGCGCTACGGCGAACACTGAAGCTTTCTTT. Together with reference TRBV9 and TRBJ1-1, the CDR3 gives the full variable domain: DSGVTQTPKHLITATGQRVTLRCSPRSGDLSVYWYQQSLDQGLQFLIQYYNGEERAKGNILERFSAQQFPDLHSELNLSSLELGDSALYFCASSATANTEAFFGQGTRLTVV.

This clone occurred a few times. V is TRBV15 and J is TRBJ2-2, with D possibly matching TRBD1 (6 bases). Trimming left V 4 bases short and J 1 base short, with 7 bases between. CDR1 is LNHNV, CDR2 YYDKDF, per germline (reference sequence). The CDR3 sequence is 14 residues long. CDR3 nucleotide sequence: TGTGCCACCAGCAACAGGGTGAACACCGGGGAGCTGTTTTTT. Translating it yields CATSNRVNTGELFF.

CDR3 sequence reads: CASSLGLHQPQHF. CDR3 in DNA: TGTGCCAGCAGCTTAGGACTGCATCAGCCCCAGCATTTT. This chain uses TRBV7-2 with TRBJ1-5, with D unclear. The CDR3 has 13 residues. Trimming took off 1 base at V and 5 bases at J, with 6 bases between the two ends. CDR1 and CDR2 (germline): SGHTA, FQGNSA.

This clone turned up a few times. This chain joins TRBV10-1 and TRBJ2-1; perhaps TRBD1 as D (5 bases). Germline lookup yields CDR1 WNHNN and CDR2 SYGVQD (reference sequence). CDR3 length: 13 amino acids. The germline V and J ends were trimmed by 0 bases and 8 bases, with 8 bases remaining between them. CDR3 in amino acids: CASSESWGDEQFF. Here the CDR3 DNA reads TGCGCCAGCAGTGAGTCTTGGGGCGATGAGCAGTTCTTC.

The V gene is TRBV5-1, the J gene TRBJ2-4, with TRBD1 identical over 7 bases. The ends lost 4 bases at V and 3 bases at J; junction bases unmatched: 7. Germline V gives CDR1 SGHRS, CDR2 YFSETQ. The length of the CDR3 is 15 residues. CDR3 in DNA: TGCGCCAGCAGCCTCGGGACAGTGAGCAAAAACATTCAGTACTTC. This gives the protein CASSLGTVSKNIQYF.

The chain has TRBV19 and TRBJ1-2; 9 bases fit TRBD1. Germline lookup yields CDR1 LNHDA and CDR2 SQIVND (reference sequence). J was trimmed by 6 bases and V by 3 bases; bases with no gene match: 5. The CDR3 spans 14 residues. CDR3 in amino acids: CASSITGGWHGYTF. The CDR3 nucleotides read TGTGCCAGTAGTATTACAGGGGGCTGGCATGGCTACACCTTC.

The V gene is TRBV10-2, the J gene TRBJ1-4, with TRBD1 matching over 7 bases. CDR1 and CDR2 (germline): WSHSY, SAAADI. The CDR3 is 15 residues long. V lost 6 bases, J lost 3 bases, and 7 bases stayed unmatched. CDR3 sequence reads: CASSDSGTANEKLFF. The CDR3 nucleotides read TGCGCCAGCAGCGATTCCGGGACAGCTAATGAAAAACTGTTTTTT.

The CDR3, as DNA: TGTGCCACCAGTGATTCCACCATTGGGACCGGGGAGCTGTTTTTT. Amino acids: CATSDSTIGTGELFF. This rearrangement joins TRBV24-1 to TRBJ2-2, with no clear D. Looked up from germline, CDR1 is KGHDR and CDR2 is SFDVKD. Trimming removed 2 bases from V and 5 bases from J, with 11 bases in between. CDR3 length: 15 amino acids.

The V call is TRBV20-1, the J call TRBJ1-2; D is possibly TRBD1 (6 bases). Germline values: CDR1 DFQATT, CDR2 SNEGSKA (reference sequence). This CDR3 is 14 amino acids long. Trimming pared 3 bases from V and 7 bases from J, leaving 18 bases between. The CDR3 nucleotides read TGCAGTGCTAGTGAGGTCAGGGGTGTTGGTGGCTACACCTTC. The encoded protein is CSASEVRGVGGYTF.

This clone was seen only once. The rearrangement joins TRBV9 to TRBJ1-1, with D unresolved. CDR3 length equals 15 residues. The germline gives CDR1 SGDLS, CDR2 YYNGEE. V was pared by 4 bases and J by 1 base, with 14 bases between. Here the CDR3 reads CASSLGPMENTEAFF. DNA for the CDR3: TGTGCCAGCAGCTTAGGACCAATGGAGAACACTGAAGCTTTCTTT.

The chain recombines TRBV5-6 with TRBJ1-1; D gene ambiguous. The CDR3 is 13 residues long. V was pared by 2 bases and J by 6 bases, with 11 bases between. CDR1 and CDR2 from the germline V gene are SGHDT and YYEEEE. The CDR3 is CASSFVFSAEAFF. In nucleotides, the CDR3 is TGTGCCAGCAGCTTCGTCTTCTCTGCTGAAGCTTTCTTT.